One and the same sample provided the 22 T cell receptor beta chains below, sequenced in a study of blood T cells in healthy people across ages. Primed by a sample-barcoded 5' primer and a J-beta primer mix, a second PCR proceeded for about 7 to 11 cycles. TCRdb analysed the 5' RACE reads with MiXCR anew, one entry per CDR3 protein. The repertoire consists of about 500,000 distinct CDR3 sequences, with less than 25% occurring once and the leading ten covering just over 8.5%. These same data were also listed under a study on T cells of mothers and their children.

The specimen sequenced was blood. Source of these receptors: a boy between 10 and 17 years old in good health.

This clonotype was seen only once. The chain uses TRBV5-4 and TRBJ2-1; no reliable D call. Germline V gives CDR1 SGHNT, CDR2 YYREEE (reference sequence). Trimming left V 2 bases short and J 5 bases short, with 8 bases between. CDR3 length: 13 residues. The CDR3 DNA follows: TGTGCCAGCAGCTTTCCCGGTAACAATGAGCAGTTCTTC. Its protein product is CASSFPGNNEQFF.

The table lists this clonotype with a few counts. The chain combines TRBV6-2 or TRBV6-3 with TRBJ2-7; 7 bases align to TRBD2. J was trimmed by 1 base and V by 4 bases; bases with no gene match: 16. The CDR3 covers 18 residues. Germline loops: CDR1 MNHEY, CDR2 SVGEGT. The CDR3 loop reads CASSSQVAGVIGSYEQYF. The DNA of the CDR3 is TGTGCCAGCAGTTCCCAAGTTGCGGGAGTAATTGGGTCCTACGAGCAGTACTTC.

CDR3 protein: CASSLGQTYRTVQETQYF. The CDR3 region has the DNA TGCGCCAGCAGCTTGGGGCAGACCTACCGTACGGTCCAAGAGACCCAGTACTTC. The chain links TRBV5-1 to TRBJ2-5, with D unresolved. Between the trimmed V and J ends, which lost 0 bases and 1 base, there was a span of 19 bases. Germline V CDR1 and CDR2: SGHRS, YFSETQ. CDR3 size: 18 residues. Based on the CDR3 plus reference TRBV5-1 and TRBJ2-5, the full variable domain is KAGVTQTPRYLIKTRGQQVTLSCSPISGHRSVSWYQQTPGQGLQFLFEYFSETQRNKGNFPGRFSGRQFSNSRSEMNVSTLELGDSALYLCASSLGQTYRTVQETQYFGPGTRLLVL.

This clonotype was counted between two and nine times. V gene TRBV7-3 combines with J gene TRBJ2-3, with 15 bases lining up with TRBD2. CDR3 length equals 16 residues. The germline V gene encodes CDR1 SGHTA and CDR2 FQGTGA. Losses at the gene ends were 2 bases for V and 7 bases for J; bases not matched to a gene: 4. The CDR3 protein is CASSLEGTSGRNTQYF. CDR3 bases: TGTGCCAGCAGCTTAGAGGGGACTAGCGGGAGGAATACGCAGTATTTT.

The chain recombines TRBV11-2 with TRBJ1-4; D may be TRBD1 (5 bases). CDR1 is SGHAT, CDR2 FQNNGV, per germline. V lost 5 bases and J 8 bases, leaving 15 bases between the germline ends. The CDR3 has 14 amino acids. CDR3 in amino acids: CASSPIQGWEKLFF. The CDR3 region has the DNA TGTGCCAGCAGCCCCATCCAGGGATGGGAAAAACTGTTTTTT.

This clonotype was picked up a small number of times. CDR3 amino acids: CASSQERYQETQYF. The CDR3 nucleotides read TGTGCCAGCAGCCAGGAGCGGTACCAAGAGACCCAGTACTTC. This chain connects TRBV14 to TRBJ2-5; D perhaps matches TRBD2 (5 bases). From germline, CDR1 is SGHDN and CDR2 FVKESK. The V end was cut by 3 bases, the J end by 0 bases, with 8 bases between. CDR3 size: 14 residues.

The CDR3 DNA reads as TGCAGTGCTTCCCGGTACACTGAAGCTTTCTTT. It codes for CSASRYTEAFF. This sequence joins TRBV20-1 and TRBJ1-1; D call uncertain. Trimming removed 5 bases from V and 3 bases from J, with 7 bases in between. CDR1 and CDR2 (germline): DFQATT, SNEGSKA (reference sequence). The CDR3 spans 11 residues.

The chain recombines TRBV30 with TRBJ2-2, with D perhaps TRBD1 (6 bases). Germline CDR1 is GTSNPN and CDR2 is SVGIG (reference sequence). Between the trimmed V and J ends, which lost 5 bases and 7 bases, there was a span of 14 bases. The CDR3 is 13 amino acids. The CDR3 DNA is TGTGCCTGGTCTAAAGGGGGTTACGGGGAGCTGTTTTTT. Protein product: CAWSKGGYGELFF.

The CDR3 sequence is CASSLWIAEGGETQYF. DNA of the CDR3: TGTGCCAGCAGTTTATGGATCGCGGAGGGTGGGGAGACCCAGTACTTC. The rearrangement uses TRBV28 and TRBJ2-5; TRBD2 is a possible D gene (6 bases). Per the germline V gene, CDR1 is MDHEN and CDR2 is SYDVKM. V dropped 0 bases and J dropped 5 bases, with 16 bases sitting between them. CDR3 length equals 16 residues.

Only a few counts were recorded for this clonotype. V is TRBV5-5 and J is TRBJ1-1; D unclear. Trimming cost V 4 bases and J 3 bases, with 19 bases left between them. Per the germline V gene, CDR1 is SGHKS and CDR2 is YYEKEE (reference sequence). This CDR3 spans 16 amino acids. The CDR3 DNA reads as TGTGCCAGCAGCCCCGGGAAAACCGGGAGGTACACTGAAGCTTTCTTT. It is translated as CASSPGKTGRYTEAFF.

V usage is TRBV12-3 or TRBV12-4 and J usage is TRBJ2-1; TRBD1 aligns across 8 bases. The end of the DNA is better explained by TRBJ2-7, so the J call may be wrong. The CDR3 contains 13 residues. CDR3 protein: CASTGQGWYEQYF. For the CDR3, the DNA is TGTGCCAGCACCGGACAGGGTTGGTACGAGCAGTACTTC.

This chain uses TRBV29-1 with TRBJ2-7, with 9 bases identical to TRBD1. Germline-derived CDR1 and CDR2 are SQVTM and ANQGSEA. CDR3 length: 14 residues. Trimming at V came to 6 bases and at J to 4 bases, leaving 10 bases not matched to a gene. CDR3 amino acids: CSVLPGQGTYEQYF. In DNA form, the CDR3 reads TGCAGCGTCCTACCGGGACAGGGTACGTACGAGCAGTACTTC.

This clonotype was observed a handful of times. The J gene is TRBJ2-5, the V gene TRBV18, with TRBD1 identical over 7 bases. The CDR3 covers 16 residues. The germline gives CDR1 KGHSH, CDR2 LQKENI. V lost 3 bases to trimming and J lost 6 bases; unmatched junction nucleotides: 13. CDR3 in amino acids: CASSPQRTGDLKTQYF. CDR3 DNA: TGTGCCAGCTCACCCCAGCGGACAGGCGACTTAAAGACCCAGTACTTC.

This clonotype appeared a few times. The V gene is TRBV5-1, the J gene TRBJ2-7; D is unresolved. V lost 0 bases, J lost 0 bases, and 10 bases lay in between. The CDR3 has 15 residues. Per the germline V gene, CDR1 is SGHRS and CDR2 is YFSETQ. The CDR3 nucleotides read TGCGCCAGCAGCTTGGACAGCGCCAGCTCCTACGAGCAGTACTTC. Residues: CASSLDSASSYEQYF.

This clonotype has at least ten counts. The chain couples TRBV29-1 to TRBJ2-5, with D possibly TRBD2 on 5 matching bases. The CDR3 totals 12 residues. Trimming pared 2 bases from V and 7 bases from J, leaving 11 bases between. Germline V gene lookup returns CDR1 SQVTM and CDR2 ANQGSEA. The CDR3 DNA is TGCAGCGTTGAAAAGGATGGAGGGACCCAGTACTTC. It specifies CSVEKDGGTQYF. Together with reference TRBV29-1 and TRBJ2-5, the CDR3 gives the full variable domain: SAVISQKPSRDICQRGTSLTIQCQVDSQVTMMFWYRQQPGQSLTLIATANQGSEATYESGFVIDKFPISRPNLTFSTLTVSNMSPEDSSIYLCSVEKDGGTQYFGPGTRLLVL.

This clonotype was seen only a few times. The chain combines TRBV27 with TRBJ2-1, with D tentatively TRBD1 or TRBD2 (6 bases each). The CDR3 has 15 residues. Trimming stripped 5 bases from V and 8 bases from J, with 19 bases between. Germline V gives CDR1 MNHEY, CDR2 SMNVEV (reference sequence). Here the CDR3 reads CASSAPQEGVDEQFF. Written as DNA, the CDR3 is TGTGCCAGCAGTGCGCCTCAGGAGGGGGTCGATGAGCAGTTCTTC.

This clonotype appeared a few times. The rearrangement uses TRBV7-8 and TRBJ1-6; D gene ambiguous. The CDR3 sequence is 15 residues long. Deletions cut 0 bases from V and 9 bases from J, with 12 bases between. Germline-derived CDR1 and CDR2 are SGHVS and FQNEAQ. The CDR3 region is CASSLARQNTSPLHF. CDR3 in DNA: TGTGCCAGCAGCTTAGCCAGGCAGAATACTTCACCCCTCCACTTT.

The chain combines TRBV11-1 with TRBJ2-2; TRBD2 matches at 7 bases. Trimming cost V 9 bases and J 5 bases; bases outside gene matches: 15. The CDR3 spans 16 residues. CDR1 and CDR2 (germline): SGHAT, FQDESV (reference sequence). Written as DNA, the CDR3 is TGTGCCAGTATAGCTAGGGAGGGCAGCCTGACCGGGGAGCTGTTTTTT. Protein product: CASIAREGSLTGELFF.

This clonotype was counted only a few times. For the CDR3, the DNA is TGTGCCGGGGACAGCAACACCGGGGAGCTGTTTTTT. This gives the protein CAGDSNTGELFF. The chain couples TRBV12-3 or TRBV12-4 to TRBJ2-2; TRBD1 matches at 7 bases. The V segment lost 11 bases and the J segment 2 bases; nucleotides outside the gene matches: 2. The CDR3 is 12 residues long.

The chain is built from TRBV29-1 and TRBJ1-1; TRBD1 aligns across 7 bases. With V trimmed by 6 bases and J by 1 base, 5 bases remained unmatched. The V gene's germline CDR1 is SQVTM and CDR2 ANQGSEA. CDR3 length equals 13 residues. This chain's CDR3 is CSVAQGTNTEAFF. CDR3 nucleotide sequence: TGCAGCGTCGCACAGGGGACGAACACTGAAGCTTTCTTT.

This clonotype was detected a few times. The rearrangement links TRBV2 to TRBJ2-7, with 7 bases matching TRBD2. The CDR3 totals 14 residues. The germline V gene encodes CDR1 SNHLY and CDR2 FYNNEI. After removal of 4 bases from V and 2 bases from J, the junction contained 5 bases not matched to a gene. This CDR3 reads CASSVSSGTYEQYF. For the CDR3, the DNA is TGTGCCAGCAGTGTTTCTAGCGGCACCTACGAGCAGTACTTC.

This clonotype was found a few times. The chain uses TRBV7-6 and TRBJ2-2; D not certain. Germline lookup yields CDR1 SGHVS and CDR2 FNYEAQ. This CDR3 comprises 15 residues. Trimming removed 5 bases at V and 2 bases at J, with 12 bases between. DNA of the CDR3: TGTGCCAGCAGCCCTAGTCTCACCAACACCGGGGAGCTGTTTTTT. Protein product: CASSPSLTNTGELFF.